The rows below give T cell receptor beta chains drawn from one sample of a study of cytomegalovirus exposure and HLA in healthy donors. This table comes from immunoSEQ multiplex PCR, and its TCRdb copy is limited to in-frame clones, with some not included. The data contain some 100,000 clones, roughly four fifths of them seen just once; the ten biggest clones take up 14%. Material for sequencing was PBMCs. These receptors all stem from a male donor in good health and CMV-seropositive. Both conserved end residues are part of each CDR3. Each record gives: J gene, V gene, CDR3 protein.

J: TRBJ1-2; V: TRBV4-3; CDR3: CASSQDNSANYGYTF
J: TRBJ1-1; V: TRBV30; CDR3: CAWRQTNTEAFF
J: TRBJ1-5; V: TRBV4-1; CDR3: CASSPWTGINQPQHF
J: TRBJ1-5; V: TRBV29-1; CDR3: CSVESENQPQHF
J: TRBJ2-5; V: TRBV2; CDR3: CASSEGQGGETQYF
J: TRBJ2-3; V: TRBV7-3; CDR3: CASSLTGQVGTDTQYF
J: TRBJ2-1; V: TRBV7-2; CDR3: CASSLVLSGGFDEQFF
J: TRBJ2-5; V: TRBV7-6; CDR3: CASSLGGGPTETQYF
J: TRBJ2-3; V: TRBV2; CDR3: CASSEAENTDTQYF
J: TRBJ1-5; V: TRBV6-1; CDR3: CASKRQGAFQPQHF
J: TRBJ2-3; V: TRBV6-4; CDR3: CASSASGGADTQYF
J: TRBJ2-7; V: TRBV2; CDR3: CASSDGTGGYEQYF
J: TRBJ1-2; V: TRBV7-3; CDR3: CASSQGAGYGYTF
J: TRBJ1-1; V: TRBV6-5; CDR3: CASSSNRAKNTEAFF
J: TRBJ2-3; V: TRBV5-1; CDR3: CASSPVRETDTQYF
J: TRBJ2-7; V: TRBV4-3; CDR3: CASSQDLVSGGYEQYF
J: TRBJ2-2; V: TRBV19; CDR3: CASSMALSGELFF
J: TRBJ1-4; V: TRBV30; CDR3: CAWSKGTGSTNEKLFF